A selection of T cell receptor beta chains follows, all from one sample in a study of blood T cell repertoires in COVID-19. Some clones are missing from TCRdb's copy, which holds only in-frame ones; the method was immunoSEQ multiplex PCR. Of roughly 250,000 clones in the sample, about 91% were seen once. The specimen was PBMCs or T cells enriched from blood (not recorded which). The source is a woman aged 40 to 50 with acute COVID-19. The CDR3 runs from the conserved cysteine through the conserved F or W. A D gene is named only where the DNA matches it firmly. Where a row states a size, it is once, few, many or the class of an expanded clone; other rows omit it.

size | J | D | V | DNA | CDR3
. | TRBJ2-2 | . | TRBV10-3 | TGTGCCATCAGTGAGTTGTTAACTGGGAACACCGGGGAGCTGTTTTTT | CAISELLTGNTGELFF
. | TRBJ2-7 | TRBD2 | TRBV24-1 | TGTGCCACCAGTGAATCGGACCCGGGACTAGCCTACGAGCAGTACTTC | CATSESDPGLAYEQYF
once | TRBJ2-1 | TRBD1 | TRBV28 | TGTGCCAGCAGTTTTACGGGGGCAGGGGGCGGTGAGCAGTTCTTC | CASSFTGAGGGEQFF
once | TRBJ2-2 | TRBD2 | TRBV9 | TGTGCCAGCAGCGTAGGAGCTAGCGGGGGCGGGGAGCTGTTTTTT | CASSVGASGGGELFF
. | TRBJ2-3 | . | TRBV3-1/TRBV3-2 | TGTGCCAGCAGCCACACTAGTACCGAGTTAGGAGATACGCAGTATTTT | CASSHTSTELGDTQYF
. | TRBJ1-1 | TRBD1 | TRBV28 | TGTGCCAGCAGTTTACCCCGGGACAGACCTGAAGCTTTCTTT | CASSLPRDRPEAFF
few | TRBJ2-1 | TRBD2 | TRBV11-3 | TGTGCCAGCAGCTTAGATGCGGGAGTCGATGAGCAGTTCTTC | CASSLDAGVDEQFF
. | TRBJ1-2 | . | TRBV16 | TGTGCCAGCAGCCAATCCACAGTGCATGGCTACACCTTC | CASSQSTVHGYTF
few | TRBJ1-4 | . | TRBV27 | TGTGCCAGCAGTTTAATGGGGGCTACTAATGAAAAACTGTTTTTT | CASSLMGATNEKLFF
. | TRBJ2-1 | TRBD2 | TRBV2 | TGTGCCAGCAGTAGAGCACAGGGCATTAGCGGGAGGGCCCATGAGCAGTTCTTC | CASSRAQGISGRAHEQFF
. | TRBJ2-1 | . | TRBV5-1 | TGCGCCAGCAGCCCCGAGTCCTCCTACAATGAGCAGTTCTTC | CASSPESSYNEQFF
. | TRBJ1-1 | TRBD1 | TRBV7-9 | TGTGCCAGCAGCTTAGGAAAGCCAGGGGGTGATGAAGCTTTCTTT | CASSLGKPGGDEAFF
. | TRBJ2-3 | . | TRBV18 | TGTGCCAGCTCACCATCCTACCTTGACACAGATACGCAGTATTTT | CASSPSYLDTDTQYF
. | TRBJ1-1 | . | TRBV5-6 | TGTGCCAGCAGCTTGGTTTCAGGGGCCCGGGTGGGCACTGAAGCTTTCTTT | CASSLVSGARVGTEAFF
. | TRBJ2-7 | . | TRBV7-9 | TGTGCCAGCAGCTCTACAGAAATAGATTACGAGCAGTACTTC | CASSSTEIDYEQYF
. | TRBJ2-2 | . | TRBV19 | TGTGCCAGTAGTTCCCGGACTTTAATCGGGGAGCTGTTTTTT | CASSSRTLIGELFF
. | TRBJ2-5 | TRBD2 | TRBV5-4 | TGTGCCAGCAGCTACGGGACTAGCCTTTCGGGGGAGACCCAGTACTTC | CASSYGTSLSGETQYF
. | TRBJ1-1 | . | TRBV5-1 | TGCGCCAGCAGCTTGGACCCAAACATGAACACTGAAGCTTTCTTT | CASSLDPNMNTEAFF
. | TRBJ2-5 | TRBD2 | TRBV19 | TGTGCCAGTAGTGCCCTGACTAGCGGGAAGGGAGAGACCCAGTACTTC | CASSALTSGKGETQYF
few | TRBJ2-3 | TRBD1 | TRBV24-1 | TGTGCCACCAGACCCCCCGCCGGGACAGGGGGCCCAGATACGCAGTATTTT | CATRPPAGTGGPDTQYF
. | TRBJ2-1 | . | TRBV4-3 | TGCGCCAGCGGGAGATACTCCTACAATGAGCAGTTCTTC | CASGRYSYNEQFF
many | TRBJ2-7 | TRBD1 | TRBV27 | TGTGCCAGCAGTCAAGGACAGGTCAGATACGAGCAGTACTTC | CASSQGQVRYEQYF
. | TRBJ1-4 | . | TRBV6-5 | TGTGCCAGCAGTCTAGGAGGCGAGATATTAAAACTGTTTTTT | CASSLGGEILKLFF
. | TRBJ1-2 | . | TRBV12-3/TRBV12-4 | TGTGCCAGCAGTGTAGACAGTAACTATGGCTACACCTTC | CASSVDSNYGYTF
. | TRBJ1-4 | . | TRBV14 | TGTGCCAGCAGCCAGGCACTAAGTGAAAAACTGTTTTTT | CASSQALSEKLFF
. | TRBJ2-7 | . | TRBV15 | TGTGCCACCAGCAGCCCGGGTCTCTCCTACGAGCAGTACTTC | CATSSPGLSYEQYF
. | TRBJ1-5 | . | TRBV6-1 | TGTGCCAGCAGTGAATCAGGGTTCAATCAGCCCCAGCATTTT | CASSESGFNQPQHF
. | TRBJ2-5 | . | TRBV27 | TGTGCCAGCAGTTTGGGATTGGGGAGCCAAGAGACCCAGTACTTC | CASSLGLGSQETQYF
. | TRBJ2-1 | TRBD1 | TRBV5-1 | TGCGCCAGCAGCGTGACAGGGGGCAATGAGCAGTTCTTC | CASSVTGGNEQFF
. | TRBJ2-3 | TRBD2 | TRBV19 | TGTGCCAGTAGTATGGGACTAGCGGTAGATACGCAGTATTTT | CASSMGLAVDTQYF
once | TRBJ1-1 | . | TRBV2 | TGTGCCAGCAGTGCCCGCCAGCCTAGAGACACTGAAGCTTTCTTT | CASSARQPRDTEAFF
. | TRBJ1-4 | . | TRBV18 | TGTGCCAGCTCACCATCCCCTCCGGGTGAAAAACTGTTTTTT | CASSPSPPGEKLFF
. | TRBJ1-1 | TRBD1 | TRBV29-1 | TGCAGCGTTGAGGGAGGACAGGGCGGGGAGAACACTGAAGCTTTCTTT | CSVEGGQGGENTEAFF
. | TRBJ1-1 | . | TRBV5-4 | TGTGCCAGCAGCTCCCCACAGGGTGGGAACACTGAAGCTTTCTTT | CASSSPQGGNTEAFF
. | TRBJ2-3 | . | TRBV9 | TGTGCCAGCAGCGCCGGGGGCACAGATACGCAGTATTTT | CASSAGGTDTQYF
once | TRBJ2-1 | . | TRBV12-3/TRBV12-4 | TGTGCCAGCAGCCCGAGAGTCGACAATGAGCAGTTCTTC | CASSPRVDNEQFF
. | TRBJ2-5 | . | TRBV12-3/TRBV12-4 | TGTGCCAGCAGTTTTTTTAAGACCCAGTACTTC | CASSFFKTQYF
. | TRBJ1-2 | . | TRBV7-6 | TGTGCCAGCAGCTTAGCGTTTGGGGGGGATGGCTACACCTTC | CASSLAFGGDGYTF
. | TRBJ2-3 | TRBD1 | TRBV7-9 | TGTGCCAGCAGCTTAGGGGACAGGGGGCCAGATACGCAGTATTTT | CASSLGDRGPDTQYF
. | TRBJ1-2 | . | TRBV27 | TGTGCCAGCAGTCTCCGACAAGACAGGCACTACACCTTC | CASSLRQDRHYTF
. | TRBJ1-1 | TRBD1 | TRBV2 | TGTGCCAGCGGGTGGGGACAGTTGAACACTGAAGCTTTCTTT | CASGWGQLNTEAFF
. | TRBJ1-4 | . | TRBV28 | TGTGCCAGCAGTTTATTAGGCAGGGTGGTCGAAAAACTGTTTTTT | CASSLLGRVVEKLFF
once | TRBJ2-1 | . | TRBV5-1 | TGCGCCAGCAGCTTCCCCGGGAGCAATGAGCAGTTCTTC | CASSFPGSNEQFF